These 4 T cell receptor beta chains originate from one sample sequenced in a study of CD8+ T cells in alopecia areata. Described treatment: oral pan-JAK inhibitor, 5-10 mg twice daily. RNA, once extracted, was reverse transcribed into cDNA for use as the sequencing template. Some clones are missing from TCRdb's copy, which holds only in-frame ones; the method was immunoSEQ multiplex PCR. Here the sample spans 120,000 or so clones, over 60% being singletons. The sample consisted of CD4+ T cells sorted from blood, taken at week 4, from a patient treated with tofacitinib. Source of these receptors: a human donor with alopecia areata.

The chain is built from TRBV4-1 and TRBJ1-4; TRBD1 agrees at 9 bases. The junction had 8 bases not matched to a gene; V was cut back by 0 bases and J by 6 bases. The CDR3 sequence is 17 residues long. Germline V gene lookup returns CDR1 MGHRA and CDR2 YSYEKL. The chain's CDR3 is CASSQDPQGAWDEKLFF. In DNA form, the CDR3 reads TGCGCCAGCAGCCAAGATCCACAGGGGGCATGGGATGAAAAACTGTTTTTT.

The gene calls are TRBV7-2 and TRBJ2-5; 8 bases match TRBD2. Germline lookup yields CDR1 SGHTA and CDR2 FQGNSA. The CDR3 contains 16 residues. With 5 bases clipped from V and 7 bases from J, the junction kept 15 bases outside the gene matches. The CDR3 sequence is CASSPPSGSARGTQYF. The DNA of the CDR3 is TGTGCCAGCAGCCCCCCCAGCGGGAGCGCCAGGGGGACCCAGTACTTC.

V and J are TRBV11-2 and TRBJ1-2; possible D gene TRBD1, 6 bases. CDR1 and CDR2 (germline): SGHAT, FQNNGV. The CDR3 covers 13 residues. V lost 5 bases and J lost 2, with 9 bases in between. CDR3 protein: CASSPDRNYGYTF. The DNA of the CDR3 is TGTGCCAGCAGCCCCGACAGGAACTATGGCTACACCTTC.

The table lists this clone with a few counts. The chain uses TRBV30 and TRBJ1-1, with D uncertain. CDR1 is GTSNPN, CDR2 SVGIG, per germline (reference sequence). The V and J ends lost 0 bases and 7 bases respectively, with 6 bases between them. The CDR3 is made up of 11 amino acids. CDR3 DNA sequence: TGTGCCTGGAGTGTATGGAGTGAAGCTTTCTTT. It encodes CAWSVWSEAFF.